This TCR beta chain appears in the sequencing data of a study of B cell selection in AIRE deficiency. The study, taken as a whole, reports: Patient Tconv cells held roughly 31% of Treg sequences shared by healthy donors.

CD4+CD127+ cells were sorted as the conventional CD4 T cells. The germline gives CDR1 SGHRS, CDR2 YFSETQ. The trim removed 4 bases at V and 1 base at J, leaving 9 bases unmatched. The CDR3 totals 16 residues. Data came from immunoSEQ multiplex PCR; TCRdb stores just in-frame clones and leaves some out. Seen here are fewer than 30,000 clones, 90% to 96% observed once, and the top ten hold 0.22%. For this clone: Its antigen is as yet unknown. This sample includes further DNA sequences coding for the same CDR3.

This sequence joins TRBV5-1 and TRBJ2-3; 7 bases match TRBD2. The clonotype comes from a human donor in good health. Sequencing input: CD4+CD127+ conventional T cells sorted from PBMCs. The CDR3 reads CASSLLAGAGTDTQYF. CDR3 coding DNA: TGCGCCAGCAGCCTGCTCGCGGGAGCTGGCACAGATACGCAGTATTTT.